This T cell receptor (beta chain) was obtained from a study of T cell repertoires in cytomegalovirus infection (dated by TCRdb to between 2017 and 2020). About the study as a whole: The HLA type of each donor mattered for the analysis, because public TCR beta signatures pointed to carriage of CMV infection along with the matching HLA type.

From the cysteine through the phenylalanine, the CDR3 covers 14 amino acids. Only the CDR3 portion is preserved as DNA: 42 bases, with reading frame beginning at the first base. CDR1 and CDR2, looked up from the germline V gene (reference sequence), are DFQATT and SNEGSKA. Trimming removed 5 bases from V and 10 bases from J, leaving 18 bases between the germline ends. Here is what the overall study found, with its caveats: The ex vivo response was dominated by HLA-C-restricted CMV-specific TCR beta clonotypes, which also provided the single most frequent clonotype in two of eight donors. In both this cohort and an independent 352-donor cohort, the cumulative frequency of public TCR beta family members distinguished carriers of CMV infection plus the relevant HLA type.

On this clonotype itself: Its antigen has not been determined. No base qualities exist here, and no much larger clone lies one base off it.

Instrument on record: Illumina HiSeq 1500. Clones were called with MiXCR by TCRdb after fastp trimmed the public reads at Q25, and only in-frame beta chains were retained. Duplicate CDR3 protein sequences are folded into a single record with the most common DNA and genes. For this sample the table gives 200,000 to 300,000 distinct CDR3 sequences, of which around 15% were detected only once. 8.5% to 10% of the sample comes from the top ten. The sample taken for sequencing was PBMCs. The clonotype comes from a human donor in good health (CMV status not recorded). Some clones in this sample may be carry-over from other donors' samples. The chain uses TRBV20-1 and TRBJ1-6, and possibly TRBD1, on 5 matching bases. The CDR3 reads CSALAGKIGSPLHF. In nucleotides, the sequence is TGCAGTGCTTTGGCAGGGAAGATTGGGTCACCCCTCCACTTT.